The sequence of this T cell receptor beta chain was determined in a study of CD8 T cells in Susac syndrome. Findings of the study overall: The study found that Susac CD8+ clonal expansion peaked in TEMRA cells and active patients.

A note on this clonotype: Its antigen is as yet unknown.

Random hexamers were used to reverse transcribe the RNA input (about 0.45 to 1 ug). TCRdb called the immunoSEQ multiplex PCR reads again in MiXCR, with one record for every CDR3 protein. Here the sample spans 200,000 or so distinct CDR3 sequences, about 95% being singletons. Sequencing of TCR beta was performed on blood CD8+ T cells and on blood CD4+ T cells. The diagnostic criteria were recently defined, and patients with Susac syndrome met them for definite or probable disease. TEMRA cells were enriched by FACS, while CD8+ and CD4+ T cells were obtained through a negative isolation that was performed magnetically. The germline V gene has CDR1 SGDLS and CDR2 YYNGEE. The V and J ends lost 0 bases and 0 bases respectively, with 4 bases between them. The CDR3 runs 14 residues.

The chain is built from TRBV9 and TRBJ1-3; no definite D call. Material: CD8+ T cells from PBMCs. This TCR was recovered from a human donor with Susac syndrome. The CDR3 DNA reads TGTGCCAGCAGCGTAGGCGTCTCTGGAAACACCATATATTTT. It yields the protein CASSVGVSGNTIYF.